Listed below are T cell receptor beta chains from one sample, sequenced in a study of CD8 T cells in ankylosing spondylitis. TCRdb independently ran MiXCR on the 5' RACE reads; one entry per CDR3 protein. The repertoire consists of 350,000 to 450,000 distinct CDR3 sequences, with 20% to 25% occurring once and the leading ten covering around 13%. The sequenced sample consisted of blood, either unsorted or a sorted T cell fraction (not recorded which). These receptors were collected from a male donor with ankylosing spondylitis or in good health (not recorded which). Each CDR3 is given with its conserved first and last residue. Clone size is given for some rows only: seen once, a few or many times, or a class if the clone is expanded.

clone size: NA; V gene: TRBV5-1; J gene: TRBJ2-7; CDR3 protein: CASSLGMGAQSYEQYF
clone size: few; V gene: TRBV9; J gene: TRBJ2-1; CDR3 protein: CASSVWGTRGAYNEQFF
clone size: few; V gene: TRBV24-1; J gene: TRBJ2-2; CDR3 protein: CATSDFEGYDTGELFF
clone size: few; V gene: TRBV3-1; J gene: TRBJ2-3; CDR3 protein: CASSQLSDSFTDTQYF
clone size: NA; V gene: TRBV3-1; J gene: TRBJ2-1; CDR3 protein: CASTGAASYNEQFF
clone size: few; V gene: TRBV29-1; J gene: TRBJ1-2; CDR3 protein: CSVENYREDGYTF
clone size: NA; V gene: TRBV13; J gene: TRBJ2-2; CDR3 protein: CASSPGQGVATGELFF
clone size: once; V gene: TRBV12-3/TRBV12-4; J gene: TRBJ2-5; CDR3 protein: CASSWLGGEETQYF
clone size: NA; V gene: TRBV7-9; J gene: TRBJ2-7; CDR3 protein: CASSSPGSSEQYF
clone size: few; V gene: TRBV4-2; J gene: TRBJ2-6; CDR3 protein: CASSQDLLDAVSGANVLTF
clone size: NA; V gene: TRBV11-2; J gene: TRBJ1-1; CDR3 protein: CASQIQAGNTEAFF
clone size: NA; V gene: TRBV19; J gene: TRBJ1-5; CDR3 protein: CASSIVPGQPQHF
clone size: NA; V gene: TRBV29-1; J gene: TRBJ1-2; CDR3 protein: CSDQGQNYGYTF
clone size: NA; V gene: TRBV27; J gene: TRBJ1-6; CDR3 protein: CASSQRASPLHF
clone size: few; V gene: TRBV20-1; J gene: TRBJ2-1; CDR3 protein: CSGLYSILSYNEQFF
clone size: few; V gene: TRBV5-5; J gene: TRBJ2-3; CDR3 protein: CASSPPQAATDTQYF
clone size: NA; V gene: TRBV2; J gene: TRBJ2-1; CDR3 protein: CASSESGARYNEQFF
clone size: NA; V gene: TRBV9; J gene: TRBJ2-1; CDR3 protein: CASSEGDYYNEQFF
clone size: few; V gene: TRBV10-1; J gene: TRBJ2-7; CDR3 protein: CASSERLLPYEQYF
clone size: few; V gene: TRBV20-1; J gene: TRBJ2-1; CDR3 protein: CSARELAGGLDEQFF
clone size: NA; V gene: TRBV12-3/TRBV12-4; J gene: TRBJ2-5; CDR3 protein: CASTSDRPAF
clone size: many; V gene: TRBV12-3/TRBV12-4; J gene: TRBJ2-3; CDR3 protein: CASGAALGTDTQYF
clone size: NA; V gene: TRBV7-9; J gene: TRBJ2-3; CDR3 protein: CASAGRASTDTQYF
clone size: NA; V gene: TRBV20-1; J gene: TRBJ1-1; CDR3 protein: CSAHVAGEAFF
clone size: many; V gene: TRBV12-3/TRBV12-4; J gene: TRBJ2-5; CDR3 protein: CASSYSGQETQYF
clone size: NA; V gene: TRBV5-4; J gene: TRBJ2-1; CDR3 protein: CASSQDWTAYNEQFF
clone size: few; V gene: TRBV6-1; J gene: TRBJ1-1; CDR3 protein: CASTLDRGGTEAFF
clone size: few; V gene: TRBV29-1; J gene: TRBJ1-4; CDR3 protein: CSVEEMGEKLFF
clone size: few; V gene: TRBV10-2; J gene: TRBJ2-3; CDR3 protein: CASSESGGTDTQYF
clone size: NA; V gene: TRBV11-2; J gene: TRBJ2-7; CDR3 protein: CASSPVDEQYF
clone size: NA; V gene: TRBV15; J gene: TRBJ2-7; CDR3 protein: CATSGPGTPSYEQYF
clone size: NA; V gene: TRBV30; J gene: TRBJ2-3; CDR3 protein: CAWSDPTGTDTQYF
clone size: many; V gene: TRBV29-1; J gene: TRBJ2-7; CDR3 protein: CSALDRYYEQYF
clone size: NA; V gene: TRBV7-6; J gene: TRBJ2-5; CDR3 protein: CASSFQGREETQYF
clone size: NA; V gene: TRBV29-1; J gene: TRBJ2-2; CDR3 protein: CSPRDREPTGELFF
clone size: few; V gene: TRBV12-3/TRBV12-4; J gene: TRBJ2-7; CDR3 protein: CASSFGVGSYEQYF
clone size: few; V gene: TRBV29-1; J gene: TRBJ2-5; CDR3 protein: CSVERGSARAQYF
clone size: few; V gene: TRBV2; J gene: TRBJ1-5; CDR3 protein: CASRGRINQPQHF
clone size: NA; V gene: TRBV6-5; J gene: TRBJ2-6; CDR3 protein: CASSYQTPGANVLTF
clone size: few; V gene: TRBV29-1; J gene: TRBJ2-3; CDR3 protein: CSVDRPDTQYF